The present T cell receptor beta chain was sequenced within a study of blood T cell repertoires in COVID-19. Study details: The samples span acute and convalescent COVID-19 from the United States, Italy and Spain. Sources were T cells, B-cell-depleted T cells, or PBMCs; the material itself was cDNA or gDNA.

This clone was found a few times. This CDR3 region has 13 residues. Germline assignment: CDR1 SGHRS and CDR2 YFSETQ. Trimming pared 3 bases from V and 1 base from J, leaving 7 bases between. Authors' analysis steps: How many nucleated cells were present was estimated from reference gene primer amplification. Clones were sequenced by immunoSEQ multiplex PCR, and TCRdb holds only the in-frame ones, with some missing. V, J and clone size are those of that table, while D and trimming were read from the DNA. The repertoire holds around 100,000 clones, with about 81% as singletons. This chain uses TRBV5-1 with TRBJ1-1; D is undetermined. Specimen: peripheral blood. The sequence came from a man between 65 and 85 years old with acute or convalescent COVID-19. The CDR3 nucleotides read TGCGCCAGCAGCTCAAATAGGAACACTGAAGCTTTCTTT. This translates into CASSSNRNTEAFF.